One and the same sample provided the 12 T cell receptor beta chains below, sequenced in a study of identical twins. TCRdb ran MiXCR on the 5' RACE reads and lists one entry per CDR3 protein. The profile shows more than 650,000 distinct CDR3 sequences, 5.5% to 6.5% of them singletons. The material sequenced was naive T cells sorted from blood. These receptors all stem from a man aged 18 to 30 in good health.

This chain connects TRBV3-1 to TRBJ1-1, with a possible D match to TRBD1 (6 bases). Trimming took 4 bases from V and 7 from J, leaving 10 bases between them. CDR3 length equals 12 residues. Germline CDR1 is LGHDT and CDR2 is YNNKEL (reference sequence). The chain's CDR3 is CASSLGQLEAFF. The CDR3 bases are TGTGCCAGCAGCCTCGGACAGCTTGAAGCTTTCTTT.

This clonotype showed up many times. The chain uses TRBV20-1 and TRBJ2-3, with 9 nucleotides matching TRBD2. V trimming: 6 bases; J trimming: 2 bases; junction bases outside the gene matches: 12. Germline V gene data show CDR1 as DFQATT and CDR2 as SNEGSKA (reference sequence). The length of the CDR3 is 16 residues. The CDR3 protein is CSAEDGAGGNTDTQYF. As DNA, the CDR3 is TGCAGTGCCGAAGACGGGGCGGGAGGGAACACAGATACGCAGTATTTT.

This clonotype was picked up a small number of times. CDR3 sequence (DNA): TGTGCCAGCAGTTTCCAACTTAGCGGCCGCACAGATACGCAGTATTTT. Amino acids: CASSFQLSGRTDTQYF. The V call is TRBV12-3 or TRBV12-4, the J call TRBJ2-3, with D perhaps matching TRBD2 (6 bases). This CDR3 has 16 residues. The V end was cut by 3 bases, the J end by 1 base, with 14 bases between.

This clonotype was detected a few times. The rearrangement links TRBV3-1 to TRBJ2-2, with TRBD2 matching over 15 bases. The CDR3 has 17 amino acids. The ends lost 4 bases at V and 6 bases at J; junction bases unmatched: 6. Germline CDR1 LGHDT, CDR2 YNNKEL (reference sequence). The CDR3 loop is CASSRGLAGGGPGELFF. In DNA, the CDR3 is TGTGCCAGCAGCCGGGGACTAGCGGGAGGAGGTCCCGGGGAGCTGTTTTTT.

This clonotype has at least ten counts. The chain links TRBV29-1 to TRBJ2-1, with TRBD2 matching 10 bases. CDR1 is SQVTM and CDR2 is ANQGSEA in the germline V gene. The CDR3 length is 15 residues. J gave up 9 bases and V 1 base, and 9 bases lay outside the gene matches. The chain's CDR3 is CSVEGQSGRASEQFF. CDR3 in DNA: TGCAGCGTTGAAGGGCAGAGCGGGAGGGCCAGTGAGCAGTTCTTC.

The CDR3 sequence: CASSLIAWRTGNSYEQYF. For the CDR3, the DNA is TGTGCCAGCAGCTTAATCGCCTGGAGGACAGGGAACTCCTACGAGCAGTACTTC. The chain links TRBV7-3 to TRBJ2-7; TRBD1 matches 8 bases. V was clipped by 1 base and J by 0 bases; unmatched bases: 11. Germline CDR1 is SGHTA and CDR2 is FQGTGA. The CDR3 contains 18 residues.

Only a few counts were recorded for this clonotype. V is TRBV4-3 and J is TRBJ2-3, with 7 bases lining up with TRBD1. With V trimmed by 0 bases and J by 8 bases, 2 bases remained unmatched. The CDR3 covers 13 residues. Germline V gene lookup returns CDR1 LGHNA and CDR2 YSLEER. CDR3 bases: TGCGCCAGCAGCCAAGATAGACAGGGTACGCAGTATTTT. This translates into CASSQDRQGTQYF.

There are a few counts of this clonotype. The V gene is TRBV9, the J gene TRBJ2-5, with 8 bases matching TRBD1. Germline CDR1 SGDLS, CDR2 YYNGEE. Trimming cost V 4 bases and J 1 base; bases outside gene matches: 3. The CDR3 is 14 residues long. The CDR3 is CASSPQGGQETQYF. CDR3 coding DNA: TGTGCCAGCAGCCCACAGGGGGGCCAAGAGACCCAGTACTTC.

This clonotype was counted many times. The rearrangement links TRBV4-1 to TRBJ2-6; D perhaps matches TRBD1 (6 bases). The ends were cut back, 2 bases at V and 8 bases at J, with 10 bases in the middle. The CDR3 runs to 14 residues. Germline assignment: CDR1 MGHRA and CDR2 YSYEKL. In DNA form, the CDR3 reads TGCGCCAGCAGCCAATCGACAGGTCCCAACGTCCTGACTTTC. Residues: CASSQSTGPNVLTF.

This clonotype was seen many times. The chain couples TRBV4-1 to TRBJ1-1; TRBD1 is a possible D gene (5 bases). The CDR3 spans 15 residues. Germline V gives CDR1 MGHRA, CDR2 YSYEKL. Trimming stripped 4 bases from V and 0 bases from J, with 12 bases between. CDR3 region: CASSPREGLNTEAFF. The CDR3 DNA is TGCGCCAGCAGCCCCAGGGAAGGCTTGAACACTGAAGCTTTCTTT.

The chain links TRBV3-1 to TRBJ2-5; D perhaps matches TRBD2 (5 bases). The CDR3 totals 13 residues. Trimming removed 1 base at V and 5 bases at J, with 8 bases between. In germline, CDR1 is LGHDT, CDR2 YNNKEL (reference sequence). The DNA for the CDR3 is TGTGCCAGCAGCCAAGTAGCGATGGAGACCCAGTACTTC. Translated: CASSQVAMETQYF.

This clonotype was seen only a few times. V is TRBV6-5 and J is TRBJ2-5; D unclear. Germline CDR1 is MNHEY and CDR2 is SVGAGI. Trimming stripped 2 bases from V and 2 bases from J, with 15 bases between. This CDR3 has 16 amino acids. In DNA form, the CDR3 reads TGTGCCAGCAGTTACATAGGCCGCGGAGCTCAAGAGACCCAGTACTTC. Protein product: CASSYIGRGAQETQYF.